The entry that follows covers one TCR beta chain sequence. Its antigen is not known. A far more abundant clone sits one base away, making this likely a read error. Here immunoSEQ multiplex PCR was the method, and the copy in TCRdb shows in-frame clones only, minus some. This sample yields around 87,000 clones, of which 65% to 90% are seen a single time; roughly 10% belongs to the top ten. The data stem from a study of T cell responses to AZD1222 COVID-19 vaccine. Study details: Pooling was applied to second doses at about 4 or about 12 weeks.

Study outcomes and limitations: At 160-218 and 743-854, vaccine-associated CD4 TCRs were dominant, and they spanned spike. Only 5 or 6 people who got AZD1222 tested seropositive at baseline.

Deletions cut 0 bases from V and 1 base from J, with 3 bases between. CDR1 and CDR2 (germline): SGHTA, FQGTGA. This CDR3 has 13 amino acids. The chain joins TRBV7-3 to TRBJ1-1; D gene unclear. This clonotype was obtained from an adult in good health. Material: peripheral blood, obtained on day 0 of AZD1222 vaccination. The CDR3, as DNA: TGTGCCAGCAGCTTAACCGGGAACACTGAAGCTTTCTTT. Protein sequence: CASSLTGNTEAFF.